This T cell receptor (beta chain) emerged from a study of preoperative IRX-2 immunotherapy in early breast cancer. The method was immunoSEQ multiplex PCR; TCRdb's version includes in-frame clones alone and lacks a portion of them. The table includes tens of thousands of clones, approximately 89% detected once. Treatment of the sample: preoperative locoregional IRX-2 cytokine immunotherapy. Samples came from a phase Ib trial of preoperative locoregional IRX-2 cytokine immunotherapy. The TCR comes from a human donor with breast cancer. Sequences were derived from tumor tissue, sampled after IRX-2 immunotherapy.

CDR3 residues: CASSEGHNQETQYF. The DNA of the CDR3 is TGTGCCAGCTCAGAAGGACACAACCAAGAGACCCAGTACTTC. The chain combines TRBV18 with TRBJ2-5, with D possibly matching TRBD1 (5 bases). Germline CDR1 is KGHSH and CDR2 is LQKENI. The V end was cut by 5 bases, the J end by 0 bases, with 10 bases between. This CDR3 spans 14 amino acids. Based on the CDR3 plus reference TRBV18 and TRBJ2-5, the full variable domain is NAGVMQNPRHLVRRRGQEARLRCSPMKGHSHVYWYRQLPEEGLKFMVYLQKENIIDESGMPKERFSAEFPKEGPSILRIQQVVRGDSAAYFCASSEGHNQETQYFGPGTRLLVL.